The following is a T cell receptor beta chain sequence with its context. The antigen is unknown. This entry comes from a study of T cells in localized non-small cell lung cancer. Produced via immunoSEQ multiplex PCR; TCRdb's table is partial and in-frame only. Of around 91,000 clones listed, roughly 90% were seen once; the top ten hold more than 14%. Trimming took 7 bases from V and 0 from J, leaving 13 bases between them. CDR3 length equals 16 residues. Germline CDR1 reads MDHEN; CDR2 reads SYDVKM. Study outcomes and limitations: When the top 100 tumor clones were examined, a median approximately 62 of them also appeared in the adjacent lung, which was paired and uninvolved. Maximal T cell clonality occurred in uninvolved adjacent lung, with tumor ranking below it.

The receptor was isolated from a man aged 40 to 75 with stage I squamous cell lung carcinoma. The chain combines TRBV28 with TRBJ2-6, with D perhaps being TRBD1 or TRBD2 (5 bases each). The sequences come from peripheral blood, collected before any cancer treatment. The CDR3 DNA reads TGTGCCAGCAACCCAGGGAGAGACTCTGGGGCCAACGTCCTGACTTTC. Translating gives CASNPGRDSGANVLTF.